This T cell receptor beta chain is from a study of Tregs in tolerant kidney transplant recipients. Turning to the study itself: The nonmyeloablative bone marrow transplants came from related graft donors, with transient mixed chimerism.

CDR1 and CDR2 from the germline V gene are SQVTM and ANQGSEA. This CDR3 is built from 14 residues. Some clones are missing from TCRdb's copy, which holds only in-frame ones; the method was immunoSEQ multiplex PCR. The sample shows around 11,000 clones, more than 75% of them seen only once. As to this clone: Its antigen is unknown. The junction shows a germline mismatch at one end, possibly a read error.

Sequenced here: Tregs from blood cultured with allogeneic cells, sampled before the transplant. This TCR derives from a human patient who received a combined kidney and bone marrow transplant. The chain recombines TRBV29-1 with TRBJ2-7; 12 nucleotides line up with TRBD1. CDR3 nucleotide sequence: TGCAGCGGCGTGACCGGGACAGGGGGCAGCGAGCCGTACTTC. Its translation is CSGVTGTGGSEPYF.